The 5 T cell receptor beta chains reported below all come from one sample, sequenced in a study of control samples from healthy donors and cancer patients. Sequencing was performed with immunoSEQ multiplex PCR; in TCRdb, only in-frame clones are kept and a portion is missing. Of 200,000 to 250,000 clones listed, just under 95% are singletons. Material: blood. Every receptor here comes from a man aged 50 to 60 in good health.

The chain has TRBV6-6 and TRBJ2-5; 7 nucleotides align to TRBD1. The CDR3 loop spans 15 amino acids. Germline assignment: CDR1 MNHNY and CDR2 SVGAGI (reference sequence). V trimming: 4 bases; J trimming: 3 bases; junction bases outside the gene matches: 8. This chain's CDR3 is CASSSHSGTEETQYF. The DNA of the CDR3 is TGTGCCAGCAGTTCGCACTCCGGGACAGAAGAGACCCAGTACTTC.

The J gene is TRBJ1-1, the V gene TRBV30, with D unresolved. V dropped 4 bases and J dropped 1 base, with 16 bases sitting between them. In germline, CDR1 is GTSNPN, CDR2 SVGIG (reference sequence). The CDR3 contains 15 residues. CDR3 sequence (DNA): TGTGCCTGGAATCTCTATTTGGGAAGGAACACTGAAGCTTTCTTT. This gives the protein CAWNLYLGRNTEAFF.

The chain employs TRBV28 and TRBJ1-5; 7 bases agree with TRBD1. With 5 bases clipped from V and 1 base from J, the junction kept 11 bases outside the gene matches. Germline V lookup: CDR1 MDHEN, CDR2 SYDVKM. CDR3 size: 17 residues. The CDR3 here is CASSPLKTGESNQPQHF. The CDR3 region has the DNA TGTGCCAGCAGTCCCCTAAAAACAGGGGAGAGCAATCAGCCCCAGCATTTT.

The rearrangement links TRBV7-2 to TRBJ2-5, with TRBD1 matching 10 bases. This CDR3 contains 14 residues. CDR1 is SGHTA and CDR2 is FQGNSA in the germline V gene. V lost 3 bases to trimming and J lost 5 bases; unmatched junction nucleotides: 3. CDR3 region: CASSFGQGGETQYF. DNA of the CDR3: TGTGCCAGCAGCTTTGGACAGGGGGGGGAGACCCAGTACTTC.

This chain joins TRBV4-3 and TRBJ1-1, with D unresolved. The CDR3 is 13 amino acids. Trimming cost V 0 bases and J 1 base, with 3 bases left between them. CDR1 and CDR2 (germline): LGHNA, YSLEER. CDR3 sequence: CASSQDRNTEAFF. DNA for the CDR3: TGCGCCAGCAGCCAAGATCGGAACACTGAAGCTTTCTTT.